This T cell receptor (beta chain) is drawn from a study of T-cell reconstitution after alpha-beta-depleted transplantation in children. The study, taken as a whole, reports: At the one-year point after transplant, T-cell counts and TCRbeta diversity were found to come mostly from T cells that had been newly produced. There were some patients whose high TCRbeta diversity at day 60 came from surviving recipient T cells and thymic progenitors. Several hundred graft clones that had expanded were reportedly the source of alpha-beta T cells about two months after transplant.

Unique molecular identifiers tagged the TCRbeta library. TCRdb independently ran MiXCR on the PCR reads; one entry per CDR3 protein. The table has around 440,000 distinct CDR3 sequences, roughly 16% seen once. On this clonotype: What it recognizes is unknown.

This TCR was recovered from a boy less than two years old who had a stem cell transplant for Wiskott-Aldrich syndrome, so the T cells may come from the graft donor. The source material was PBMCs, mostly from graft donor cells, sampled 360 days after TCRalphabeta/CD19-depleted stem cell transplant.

The CDR3 coding sequence is TGTGCCAGCAGTTTCTCGTCTTGGAGGGAGCAGTACTTC. Translated, it gives CASSFSSWREQYF. The gene calls are TRBV12-3 or TRBV12-4 and TRBJ2-7; perhaps TRBD2 as D (5 bases). The CDR3 totals 13 residues. Trimming removed 3 bases at V and 7 bases at J, with 13 bases between.